This is a list of T cell receptor beta chains from one sample in a study of spatial heterogeneity in lung cancer. TCRdb analysed the 5' RACE reads with MiXCR anew, one entry per CDR3 protein. The profile covers fewer than 45,000 distinct CDR3 sequences, with roughly 7% appearing a single time and 43% taken by the ten largest. The input for sequencing was PBMCs, taken at surgery. The receptor source for this set is a female donor with early-stage non-small cell lung cancer. Each CDR3 is given with its conserved first and last residue. D genes are given only for firm matches. Clone size appears in some rows only: once, few, many, or a class for an expanded clone.

j_call clone_size d_call v_call cdr3_nt cdr3_aa
TRBJ2-3 few . TRBV6-6 TGTGCCAGCAGTTACCCCTACGGGGGTGGCTCAGATACGCAGTATTTT CASSYPYGGGSDTQYF
TRBJ1-5 many TRBD1 TRBV4-1 TGCGCCAGCAGCCAAGTAGAGGGGGCAAGCAATCAGCCCCAGCATTTT CASSQVEGASNQPQHF
TRBJ2-3 . TRBD2 TRBV6-2/TRBV6-3 TGTGCCAGCAGTTCACGACAGACTAGCGGCACAGATACGCAGTATTTT CASSSRQTSGTDTQYF
TRBJ1-2 . . TRBV19 TGTGCCAGTAGTATAGCACGTTTTGATCGGTATGGCTACACCTTC CASSIARFDRYGYTF
TRBJ2-7 many . TRBV3-1 TGTGCCAGCAGCCAAGATGGAGGGAGTTCCCTTCAGTACTTC CASSQDGGSSLQYF
TRBJ2-3 many TRBD1 TRBV5-1 TGCGCCAGCAGCCCGGGACAGAGAAATACGCAGTATTTT CASSPGQRNTQYF
TRBJ1-5 many TRBD1 TRBV4-3 TGCGCCAGCAGCCAAGATTCGGACAGGGGGGATCAGCCCCAGCATTTT CASSQDSDRGDQPQHF
TRBJ1-2 . . TRBV12-3/TRBV12-4 TGTGCCAGCAGCCGCGGCGGGGACGGGGACTATGGCTACACCTTC CASSRGGDGDYGYTF
TRBJ1-2 many . TRBV7-2 TGTGCCAGCAGCTTACAACCAACAGGGGGCTACACCTTC CASSLQPTGGYTF
TRBJ2-3 few TRBD2 TRBV5-4 TGTGCCAGCAGCCCCGGAGGTAGCGGGCGGTCCACAGATACGCAGTATTTT CASSPGGSGRSTDTQYF
TRBJ2-2 . . TRBV29-1 TGCAGCGTTGAAGCCCGGCCGGAAACCGGGGAGCTGTTTTTT CSVEARPETGELFF
TRBJ1-5 . . TRBV20-1 TGCAGTGCTAGAGATCCAGGCAGGGACGGGCAGCCCCAGCATTTT CSARDPGRDGQPQHF
TRBJ1-2 many . TRBV7-9 TGTGCCAGCAGCTTGGATCCAGAGTACTATGGCTACACCTTC CASSLDPEYYGYTF
TRBJ2-1 few . TRBV5-1 TGCGCCAGCAGTTCACGGTGGAGCTCCTACAATGAGCAGTTCTTC CASSSRWSSYNEQFF
TRBJ2-1 . . TRBV10-2 TGCGCCAGCAGTCTGAACACCTACAATGAGCAGTTCTTC CASSLNTYNEQFF
TRBJ1-1 many . TRBV7-3 TGTGCCAGCAGCTTAGCGGGGACACGCACTGAAGCTTTCTTT CASSLAGTRTEAFF
TRBJ2-3 few TRBD2 TRBV28 TGTGCCAGCAGTTCCCGCGGGGGGGCCTCCGATACGCAGTATTTT CASSSRGGASDTQYF
TRBJ2-3 many TRBD2 TRBV6-5 TGTGCCAGCAGTTCAGGACTAGCGTCGCAGTATTTT CASSSGLASQYF
TRBJ1-5 many . TRBV6-2/TRBV6-3 TGTGCCAGCAGTTACATGGGGAACCTGGCCCCCAGGCAGCCCCAGCATTTT CASSYMGNLAPRQPQHF
TRBJ1-2 few TRBD1 TRBV30 TGTGCCTGGAGCACCGGGACAGGGTCTGTTGGCTACACCTTC CAWSTGTGSVGYTF
TRBJ1-1 many TRBD1 TRBV9 TGTGCCAGCAACAACCGGGACAGCGACGTTGAAGCTTTCTTT CASNNRDSDVEAFF
TRBJ1-2 many TRBD1 TRBV27 TGTGCCAGCAGTAGAGGGGGACAGTATGGCTACACCTTC CASSRGGQYGYTF